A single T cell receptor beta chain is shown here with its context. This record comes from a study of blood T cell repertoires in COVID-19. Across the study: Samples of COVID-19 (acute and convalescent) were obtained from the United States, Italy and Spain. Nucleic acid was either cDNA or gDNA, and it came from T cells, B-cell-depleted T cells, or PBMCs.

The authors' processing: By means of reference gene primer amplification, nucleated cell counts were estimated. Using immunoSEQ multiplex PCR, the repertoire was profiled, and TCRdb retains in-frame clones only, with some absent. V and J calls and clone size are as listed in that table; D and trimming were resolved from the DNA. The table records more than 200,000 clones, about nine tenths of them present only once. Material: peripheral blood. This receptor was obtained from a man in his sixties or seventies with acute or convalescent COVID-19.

Here the CDR3 reads CASSSEQGRPQHF. The CDR3 bases are TGTGCCAGCAGTTCGGAACAGGGCCGCCCCCAGCATTTT. The chain carries TRBV6-5 and TRBJ1-5; tentatively, D is TRBD1 (6 bases). This CDR3 has 13 residues. V lost 4 bases, J lost 10 bases, and 14 bases lay in between. Germline values: CDR1 MNHEY, CDR2 SVGAGI.